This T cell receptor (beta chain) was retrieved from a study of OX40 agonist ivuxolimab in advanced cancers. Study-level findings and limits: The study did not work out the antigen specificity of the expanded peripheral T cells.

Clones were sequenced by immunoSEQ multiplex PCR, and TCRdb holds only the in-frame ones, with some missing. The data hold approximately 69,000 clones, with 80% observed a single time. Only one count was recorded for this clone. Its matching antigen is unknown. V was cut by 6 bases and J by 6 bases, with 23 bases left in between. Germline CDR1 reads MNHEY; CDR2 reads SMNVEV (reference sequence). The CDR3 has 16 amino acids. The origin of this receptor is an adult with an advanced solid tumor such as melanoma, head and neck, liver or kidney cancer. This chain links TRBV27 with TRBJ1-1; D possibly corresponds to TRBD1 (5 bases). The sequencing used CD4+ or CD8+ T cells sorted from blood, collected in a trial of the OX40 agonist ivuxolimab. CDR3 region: CASRSTSGGAGAEAFF. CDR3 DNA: TGTGCCAGCAGGTCTACCTCAGGAGGGGCGGGCGCTGAAGCTTTCTTT.